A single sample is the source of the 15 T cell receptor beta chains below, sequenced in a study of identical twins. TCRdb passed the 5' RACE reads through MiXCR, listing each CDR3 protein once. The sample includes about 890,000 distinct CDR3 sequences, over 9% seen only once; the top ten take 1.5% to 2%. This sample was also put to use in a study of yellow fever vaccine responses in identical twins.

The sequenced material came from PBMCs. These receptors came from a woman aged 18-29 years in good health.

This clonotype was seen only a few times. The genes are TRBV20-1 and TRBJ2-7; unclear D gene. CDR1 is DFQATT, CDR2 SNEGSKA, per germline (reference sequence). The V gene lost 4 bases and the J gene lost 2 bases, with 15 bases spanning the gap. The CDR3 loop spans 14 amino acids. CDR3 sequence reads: CSAMDRRTPYEQYF. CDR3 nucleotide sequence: TGCAGTGCTATGGACCGACGGACCCCCTACGAGCAGTACTTC.

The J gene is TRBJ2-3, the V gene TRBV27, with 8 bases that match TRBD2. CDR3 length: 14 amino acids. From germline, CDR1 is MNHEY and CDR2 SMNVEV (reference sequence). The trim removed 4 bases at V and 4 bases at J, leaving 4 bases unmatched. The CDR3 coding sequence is TGTGCCAGCAGTTCAGCGGGAGAGGCAGATACGCAGTATTTT. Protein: CASSSAGEADTQYF.

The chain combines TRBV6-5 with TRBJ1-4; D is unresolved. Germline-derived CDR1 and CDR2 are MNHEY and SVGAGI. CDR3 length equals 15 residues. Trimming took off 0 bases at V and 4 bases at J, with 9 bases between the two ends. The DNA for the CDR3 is TGTGCCAGCAGTTACTCGTTAGGAAGTAATGAAAAACTGTTTTTT. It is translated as CASSYSLGSNEKLFF.

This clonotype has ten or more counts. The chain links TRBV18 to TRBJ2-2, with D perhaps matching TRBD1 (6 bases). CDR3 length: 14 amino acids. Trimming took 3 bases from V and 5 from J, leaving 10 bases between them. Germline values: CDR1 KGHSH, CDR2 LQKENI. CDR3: CASSPFQGTGELFF. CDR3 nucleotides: TGTGCCAGCTCACCGTTCCAGGGGACCGGGGAGCTGTTTTTT.

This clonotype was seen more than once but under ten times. For the CDR3, the DNA is TGTGCCAGCACAGTGGACAGGTTCGGGCGAGATACGCAGTATTTT. This gives the protein CASTVDRFGRDTQYF. The chain uses TRBV12-3 or TRBV12-4 and TRBJ2-3; TRBD1 matches 7 bases. Trimming removed 7 bases from V and 5 bases from J; junction bases left unmatched: 12. This CDR3 contains 15 residues.

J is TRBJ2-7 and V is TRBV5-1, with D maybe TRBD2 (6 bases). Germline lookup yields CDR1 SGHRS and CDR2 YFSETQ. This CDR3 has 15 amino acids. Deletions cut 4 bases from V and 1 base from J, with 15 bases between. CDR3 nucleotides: TGCGCCAGCAGCCCTGGAGGGACGGTATCCTACGAGCAGTACTTC. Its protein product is CASSPGGTVSYEQYF.

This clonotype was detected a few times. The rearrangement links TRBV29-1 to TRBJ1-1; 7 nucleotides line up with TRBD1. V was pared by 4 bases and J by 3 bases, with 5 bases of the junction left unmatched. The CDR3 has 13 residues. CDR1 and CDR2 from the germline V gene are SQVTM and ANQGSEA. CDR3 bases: TGCAGCGTTGGTGAGACAGGGTACACTGAAGCTTTCTTT. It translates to CSVGETGYTEAFF.

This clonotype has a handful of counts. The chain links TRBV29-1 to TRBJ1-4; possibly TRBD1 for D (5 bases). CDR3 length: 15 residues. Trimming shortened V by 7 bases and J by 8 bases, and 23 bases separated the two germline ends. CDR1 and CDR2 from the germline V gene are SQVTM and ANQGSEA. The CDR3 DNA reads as TGCAGCGCGAGATTCCAGGGAGGGTATAACGAAAAACTGTTTTTT. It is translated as CSARFQGGYNEKLFF. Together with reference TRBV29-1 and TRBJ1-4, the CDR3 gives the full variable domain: SAVISQKPSRDICQRGTSLTIQCQVDSQVTMMFWYRQQPGQSLTLIATANQGSEATYESGFVIDKFPISRPNLTFSTLTVSNMSPEDSSIYLCSARFQGGYNEKLFFGSGTQLSVL.

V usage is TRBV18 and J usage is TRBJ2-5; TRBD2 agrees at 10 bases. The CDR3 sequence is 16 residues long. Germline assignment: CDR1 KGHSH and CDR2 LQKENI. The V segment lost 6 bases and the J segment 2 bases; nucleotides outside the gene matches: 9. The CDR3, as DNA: TGTGCCAGCTCCGAACGGACTAGCGGTTTTCAAGAGACCCAGTACTTC. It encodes CASSERTSGFQETQYF. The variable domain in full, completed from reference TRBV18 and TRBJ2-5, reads NAGVMQNPRHLVRRRGQEARLRCSPMKGHSHVYWYRQLPEEGLKFMVYLQKENIIDESGMPKERFSAEFPKEGPSILRIQQVVRGDSAAYFCASSERTSGFQETQYFGPGTRLLVL.

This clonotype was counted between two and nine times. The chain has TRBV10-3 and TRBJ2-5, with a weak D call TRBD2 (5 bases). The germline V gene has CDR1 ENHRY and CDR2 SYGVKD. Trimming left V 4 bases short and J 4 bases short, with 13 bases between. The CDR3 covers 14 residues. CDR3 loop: CAISGYRGRETQYF. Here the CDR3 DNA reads TGTGCCATCAGTGGCTATCGGGGAAGAGAGACCCAGTACTTC.

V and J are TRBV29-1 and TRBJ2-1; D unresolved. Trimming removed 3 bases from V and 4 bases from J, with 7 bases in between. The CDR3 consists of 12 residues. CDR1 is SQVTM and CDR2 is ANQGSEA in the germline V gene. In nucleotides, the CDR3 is TGCAGCGTTGAGGTCCAGTACAATGAGCAGTTCTTC. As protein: CSVEVQYNEQFF.

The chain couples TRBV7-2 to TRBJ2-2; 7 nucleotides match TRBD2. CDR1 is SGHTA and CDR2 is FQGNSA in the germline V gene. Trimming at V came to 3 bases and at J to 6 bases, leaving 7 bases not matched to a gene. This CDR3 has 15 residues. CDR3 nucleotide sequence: TGTGCCAGCAGCTTTAAACTAGCGAATCCCGGGGAGCTGTTTTTT. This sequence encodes CASSFKLANPGELFF.

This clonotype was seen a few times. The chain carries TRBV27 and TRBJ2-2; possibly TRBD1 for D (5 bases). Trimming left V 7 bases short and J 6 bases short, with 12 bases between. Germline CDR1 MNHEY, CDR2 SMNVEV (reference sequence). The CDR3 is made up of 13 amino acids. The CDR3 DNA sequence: TGTGCCAGCACAGGGTGGTCTGCCGGGGAGCTGTTTTTT. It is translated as CASTGWSAGELFF.

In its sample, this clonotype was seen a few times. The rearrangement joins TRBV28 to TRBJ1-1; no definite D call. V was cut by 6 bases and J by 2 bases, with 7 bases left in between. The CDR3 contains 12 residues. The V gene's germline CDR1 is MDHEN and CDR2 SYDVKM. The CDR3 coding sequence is TGTGCCAGCAGCCAGTTCAACACTGAAGCTTTCTTT. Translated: CASSQFNTEAFF.

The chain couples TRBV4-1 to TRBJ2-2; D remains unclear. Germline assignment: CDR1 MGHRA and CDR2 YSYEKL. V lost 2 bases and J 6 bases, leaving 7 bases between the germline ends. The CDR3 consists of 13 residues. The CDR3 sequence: CASSQFGAGELFF. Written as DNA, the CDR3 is TGCGCCAGCAGCCAATTCGGTGCCGGGGAGCTGTTTTTT.